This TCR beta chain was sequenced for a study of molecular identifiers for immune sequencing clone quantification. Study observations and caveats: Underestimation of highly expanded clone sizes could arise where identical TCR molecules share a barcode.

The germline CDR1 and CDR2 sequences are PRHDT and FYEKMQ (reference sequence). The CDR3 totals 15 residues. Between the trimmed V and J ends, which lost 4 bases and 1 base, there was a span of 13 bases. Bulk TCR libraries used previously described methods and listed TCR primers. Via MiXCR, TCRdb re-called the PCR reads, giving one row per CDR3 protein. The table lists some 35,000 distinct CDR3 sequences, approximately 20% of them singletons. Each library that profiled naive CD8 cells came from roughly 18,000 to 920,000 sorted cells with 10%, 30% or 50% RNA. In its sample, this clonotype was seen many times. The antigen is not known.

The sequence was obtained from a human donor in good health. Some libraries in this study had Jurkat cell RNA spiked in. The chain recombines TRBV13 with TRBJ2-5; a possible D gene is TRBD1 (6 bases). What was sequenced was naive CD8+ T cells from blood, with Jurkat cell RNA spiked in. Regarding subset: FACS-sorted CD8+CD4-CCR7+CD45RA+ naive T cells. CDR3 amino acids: CASSSANRAQETQYF. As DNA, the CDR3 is TGTGCCAGCAGCTCAGCCAACAGGGCCCAAGAGACCCAGTACTTC.